A selection of T cell receptor beta chains follows, all from one sample in a study of vaccination effects on CD4 cells after COVID-19. For these receptors, no antigen is known. Sequencing used immunoSEQ multiplex PCR; TCRdb keeps in-frame clones, though not all of them. The sample has tens of thousands of clones; approximately 81% are singletons. The sequencing here drew on CD4+ T cells from PBMCs cultured without peptide, taken after COVID-19 vaccination. The source is a human donor who received a COVID-19 vaccine. Both conserved end residues are trimmed from each CDR3. The D gene is left open where the match is weak.

d_gene: TRBD1; j_gene: TRBJ1-4; v_gene: TRBV6-5; len: 12; CDR3aa: ASSSGTGDEKLF
d_gene: -; j_gene: TRBJ2-1; v_gene: TRBV28; len: 13; CDR3aa: ASSLEAHREDEQF
d_gene: TRBD2; j_gene: TRBJ2-3; v_gene: TRBV6-1; len: 14; CDR3aa: ASREGSGTNTDTQY
d_gene: -; j_gene: TRBJ1-4; v_gene: TRBV6-5; len: 12; CDR3aa: ASSYDRRGEKLF
d_gene: TRBD1; j_gene: TRBJ1-2; v_gene: TRBV9; len: 14; CDR3aa: ASSVGGGGLNYGYT
d_gene: -; j_gene: TRBJ1-2; v_gene: TRBV18; len: 11; CDR3aa: ASSPGLEGGYT
d_gene: TRBD1; j_gene: TRBJ1-6; v_gene: TRBV20-1; len: 14; CDR3aa: SASQSQGLENSPLH
d_gene: -; j_gene: TRBJ1-2; v_gene: TRBV12-3/TRBV12-4; len: 11; CDR3aa: ASTNREGYGYT
d_gene: -; j_gene: TRBJ2-7; v_gene: TRBV2; len: 11; CDR3aa: ASSDRSRYEQY
d_gene: -; j_gene: TRBJ1-1; v_gene: TRBV19; len: 10; CDR3aa: ASTRANTEAF
d_gene: -; j_gene: TRBJ1-2; v_gene: TRBV24-1; len: 10; CDR3aa: ATSVANYGYT
d_gene: TRBD1; j_gene: TRBJ1-2; v_gene: TRBV11-2; len: 13; CDR3aa: ASSFSRTGGDGYT
d_gene: TRBD1; j_gene: TRBJ2-3; v_gene: TRBV5-1; len: 13; CDR3aa: ASSPDDRGTDTQY
d_gene: -; j_gene: TRBJ1-5; v_gene: TRBV15; len: 15; CDR3aa: ATSRDSVAPGSQPQH
d_gene: -; j_gene: TRBJ1-5; v_gene: TRBV18; len: 10; CDR3aa: ASSPQDQPQH
d_gene: -; j_gene: TRBJ1-1; v_gene: TRBV11-2; len: 12; CDR3aa: ASSLAEGVTEAF
d_gene: -; j_gene: TRBJ2-7; v_gene: TRBV2; len: 10; CDR3aa: ASSLANYEQY
d_gene: -; j_gene: TRBJ1-1; v_gene: TRBV7-9; len: 15; CDR3aa: ASSLAGGVKRNTEAF
d_gene: -; j_gene: TRBJ1-5; v_gene: TRBV5-6; len: 15; CDR3aa: ASSPGRGSHSNQPQH
d_gene: -; j_gene: TRBJ2-7; v_gene: TRBV19; len: 13; CDR3aa: ASSSVDGPAYEQY
d_gene: TRBD1; j_gene: TRBJ2-7; v_gene: TRBV18; len: 12; CDR3aa: ASSRRQGAYEQY
d_gene: TRBD2; j_gene: TRBJ2-7; v_gene: TRBV3-1/TRBV3-2; len: 17; CDR3aa: ASNNGGEWTSGSSYEQY
d_gene: TRBD2; j_gene: TRBJ2-1; v_gene: TRBV6-2/TRBV6-3; len: 11; CDR3aa: ASSHGGFNEQF
d_gene: -; j_gene: TRBJ1-3; v_gene: TRBV25-1; len: 12; CDR3aa: ASSGRFSGNTIY
d_gene: TRBD2; j_gene: TRBJ2-5; v_gene: TRBV7-2; len: 15; CDR3aa: ASSLDNLRGGKVTQY
d_gene: -; j_gene: TRBJ2-1; v_gene: TRBV5-1; len: 12; CDR3aa: ASSRGPAYNEQF
d_gene: -; j_gene: TRBJ2-7; v_gene: TRBV10-3; len: 10; CDR3aa: AIGGSPYEQY